Following are 11 T cell receptor beta chains from one sample sequenced in a study of T cell responses to AZD1222 COVID-19 vaccine. TCRdb's table, derived via immunoSEQ multiplex PCR, lists solely in-frame clones and lacks some. The sample has 70,000 or so clones, under 90% seen once; the top ten hold about 6.3%. The sample was peripheral blood, taken 28 days after the second AZD1222 dose. Receptors originate from an adult who received the AZD1222 COVID-19 vaccine.

The rearrangement links TRBV7-2 to TRBJ1-1; the D is unclear. Germline lookup yields CDR1 SGHTA and CDR2 FQGNSA. The CDR3 has 13 amino acids. V was shortened by 1 base and J by 4 bases, with 7 bases between the two germline ends. The CDR3 here is CASSLGWPTEAFF. The DNA of the CDR3 is TGTGCCAGCAGCTTAGGGTGGCCCACTGAAGCTTTCTTT.

The CDR3 region is CASSHTGGALAFEQFF. The DNA for the CDR3 is TGCGCCAGCAGCCACACCGGGGGGGCCCTCGCGTTTGAGCAGTTCTTC. The chain uses TRBV5-1 and TRBJ2-1; 8 positions match TRBD2. V lost 4 bases to trimming and J lost 9 bases; unmatched junction nucleotides: 15. This CDR3 is 16 amino acids long. Per germline, CDR1 SGHRS and CDR2 YFSETQ.

The chain recombines TRBV30 with TRBJ2-3, with D unclear. The germline CDR1 and CDR2 sequences are GTSNPN and SVGIG (reference sequence). This CDR3 region has 13 residues. Between the trimmed V and J ends, which lost 0 bases and 7 bases, there was a span of 11 bases. CDR3: CAWSVLAGYTQYF. CDR3 in DNA: TGTGCCTGGAGTGTACTGGCTGGGTATACGCAGTATTTT.

The rearrangement uses TRBV27 and TRBJ1-3; D gene unclear. V lost 5 bases and J 1 base, leaving 9 bases between the germline ends. The CDR3 sequence is 14 residues long. Germline V gene lookup returns CDR1 MNHEY and CDR2 SMNVEV (reference sequence). As DNA, the CDR3 is TGTGCCAGCAGTCCCTTATCGTCTGGAAACACCATATATTTT. It encodes CASSPLSSGNTIYF.

This clone was recorded a few times. This chain uses TRBV11-2 with TRBJ1-3, with D possibly matching TRBD1 (6 bases). This CDR3 comprises 14 residues. V was shortened by 8 bases and J by 0 bases, with 11 bases between the two germline ends. Germline V lookup: CDR1 SGHAT, CDR2 FQNNGV. In DNA, the CDR3 is TGTGCCAGCGGGAACAGGGACTCTGGAAACACCATATATTTT. Its translation: CASGNRDSGNTIYF. Supplemented by reference TRBV11-2 and TRBJ1-3, the full variable domain reads EAGVAQSPRYKIIEKRQSVAFWCNPISGHATLYWYQQILGQGPKLLIQFQNNGVVDDSQLPKDRFSAERLKGVDSTLKIQPAKLEDSAVYLCASGNRDSGNTIYFGEGSWLTVV.

The V gene is TRBV5-5, the J gene TRBJ1-4; TRBD1 aligns across 8 bases. There are 17 residues in the CDR3. Per the germline V gene, CDR1 is SGHKS and CDR2 is YYEKEE (reference sequence). Germline trimming cut 0 bases from V and 3 bases from J; bases unmatched to any gene: 7. CDR3 protein: CASSLATGGLSNEKLFF. CDR3 in DNA: TGTGCCAGCAGCTTGGCCACAGGGGGTTTATCTAATGAAAAACTGTTTTTT.

V gene TRBV7-8 combines with J gene TRBJ2-2; TRBD1 or TRBD2 may be the D gene (5 bases each). Between the trimmed V and J ends, which lost 6 bases and 2 bases, there was a span of 22 bases. The germline CDR1 and CDR2 sequences are SGHVS and FQNEAQ. The CDR3 spans 18 residues. For the CDR3, the DNA is TGTGCCAGCAGACCAACGAGGGGTCAGGGAGCTAACACCGGGGAGCTGTTTTTT. The encoded protein is CASRPTRGQGANTGELFF.

This sequence joins TRBV18 and TRBJ1-2; 10 bases fit TRBD1. The junction had 9 bases not matched to a gene; V was cut back by 3 bases and J by 8 bases. From germline, CDR1 is KGHSH and CDR2 LQKENI. CDR3 length: 15 amino acids. CDR3 amino acids: CASSPGTGEAYGYTF. Written as DNA, the CDR3 is TGTGCCAGCTCACCCGGGACAGGGGAGGCATACGGCTACACCTTC.

The V gene is TRBV27, the J gene TRBJ2-7; either TRBD1 or TRBD2 may fit D (5 bases each). V was cut by 0 bases and J by 4 bases, with 16 bases left in between. Per germline, CDR1 MNHEY and CDR2 SMNVEV (reference sequence). This CDR3 has 16 amino acids. In DNA, the CDR3 is TGTGCCAGCAGTTTATCCCCCGGGACGCGTCGTTACGAGCAGTACTTC. As protein: CASSLSPGTRRYEQYF.

Only one count was recorded for this clone. The chain links TRBV28 to TRBJ2-7; D might be TRBD2 (5 bases). V was shortened by 5 bases and J by 2 bases, with 16 bases between the two germline ends. The CDR3 sequence is 15 residues long. The germline V gene has CDR1 MDHEN and CDR2 SYDVKM. DNA of the CDR3: TGTGCCAGCAGTCGAGGGAGCCCGGACCCCTACGAGCAGTACTTC. It specifies CASSRGSPDPYEQYF.

The chain carries TRBV28 and TRBJ1-6; possible D gene TRBD1, 5 bases. Trimming left V 7 bases short and J 8 bases short, with 18 bases between. The CDR3 length is 15 residues. Germline loops: CDR1 MDHEN, CDR2 SYDVKM. CDR3 bases: TGTGCCAGCAACCAGAATTGGGTGGGGGATTCACCCCTCCACTTT. Its protein is CASNQNWVGDSPLHF.